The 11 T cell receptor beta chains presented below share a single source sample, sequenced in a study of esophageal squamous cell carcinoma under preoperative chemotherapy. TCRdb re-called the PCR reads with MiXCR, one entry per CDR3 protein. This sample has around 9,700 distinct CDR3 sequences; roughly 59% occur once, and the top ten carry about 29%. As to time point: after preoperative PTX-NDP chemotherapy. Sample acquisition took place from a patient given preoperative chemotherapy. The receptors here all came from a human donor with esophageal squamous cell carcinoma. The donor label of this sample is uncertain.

In DNA form, the CDR3 reads TGTGCCAGCAGTGTATTGGGGGGGAGCGCCAAAAATACTCAGTACTTC. It codes for CASSVLGGSAKNTQYF. V gene TRBV6-1 combines with J gene TRBJ2-4, with 7 bases fitting TRBD2. The V gene's germline CDR1 is MNHNS and CDR2 SASEGT. The CDR3 is made up of 16 amino acids. With V trimmed by 4 bases and J by 12 bases, 18 bases remained unmatched.

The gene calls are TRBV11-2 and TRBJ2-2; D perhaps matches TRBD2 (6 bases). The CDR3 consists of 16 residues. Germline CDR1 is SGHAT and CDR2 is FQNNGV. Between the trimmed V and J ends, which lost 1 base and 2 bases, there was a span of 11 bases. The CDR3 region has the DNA TGTGCCAGCAGCTTAGTCCCTAGCGCCAACACCGGGGAGCTGTTTTTT. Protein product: CASSLVPSANTGELFF.

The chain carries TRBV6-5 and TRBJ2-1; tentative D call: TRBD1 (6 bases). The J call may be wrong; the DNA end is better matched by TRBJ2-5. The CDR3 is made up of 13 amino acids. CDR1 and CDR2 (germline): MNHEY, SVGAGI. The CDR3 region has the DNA TGTGCCAGCAAGTCGGCAGGGGCCGGGACCCAGTACTTC. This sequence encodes CASKSAGAGTQYF.

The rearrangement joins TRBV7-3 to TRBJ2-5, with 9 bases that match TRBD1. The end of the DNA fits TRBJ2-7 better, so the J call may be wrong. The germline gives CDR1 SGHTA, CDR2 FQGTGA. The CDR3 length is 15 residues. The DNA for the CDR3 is TGTGCCAGCAGCTTAACCGTGGACAGGGGTTACGAGCAGTACTTC. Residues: CASSLTVDRGYEQYF.

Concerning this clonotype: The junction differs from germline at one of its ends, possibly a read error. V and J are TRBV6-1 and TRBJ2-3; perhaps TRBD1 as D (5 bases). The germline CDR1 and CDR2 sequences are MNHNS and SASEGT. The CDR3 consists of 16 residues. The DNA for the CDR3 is TGTGCCAGCAGGGAGTTTTGGGGCAGCTACACAGATACGCAGTACTTT. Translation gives CASREFWGSYTDTQYF.

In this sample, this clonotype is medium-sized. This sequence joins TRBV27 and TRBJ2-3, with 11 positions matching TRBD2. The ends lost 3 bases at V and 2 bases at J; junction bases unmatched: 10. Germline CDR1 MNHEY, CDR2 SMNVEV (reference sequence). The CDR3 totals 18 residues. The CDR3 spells CASSLVLAGDSSTDTQYF. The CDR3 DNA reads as TGTGCCAGCAGTTTGGTACTAGCGGGAGATTCATCCACAGATACGCAGTATTTT.

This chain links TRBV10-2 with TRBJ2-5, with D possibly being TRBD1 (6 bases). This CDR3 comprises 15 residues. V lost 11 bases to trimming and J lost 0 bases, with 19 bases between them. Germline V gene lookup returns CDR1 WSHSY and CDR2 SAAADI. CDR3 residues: CAGAIGGWDQETQYF. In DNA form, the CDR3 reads TGCGCCGGGGCGATAGGGGGATGGGACCAAGAGACCCAGTACTTC.

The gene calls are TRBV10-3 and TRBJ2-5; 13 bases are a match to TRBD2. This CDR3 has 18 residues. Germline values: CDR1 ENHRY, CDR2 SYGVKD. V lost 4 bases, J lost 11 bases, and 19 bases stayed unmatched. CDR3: CAISAPGTSGISTDTQYF. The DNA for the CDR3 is TGTGCCATCAGTGCCCCCGGGACTAGCGGGATTAGCACAGATACGCAGTACTTC.

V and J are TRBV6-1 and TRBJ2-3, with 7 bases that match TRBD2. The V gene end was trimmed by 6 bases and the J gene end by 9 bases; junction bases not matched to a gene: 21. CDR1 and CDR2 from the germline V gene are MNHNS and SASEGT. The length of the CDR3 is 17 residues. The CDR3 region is CASRVGLGGSDGETQYF. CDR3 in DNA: TGTGCCAGCAGAGTGGGTCTGGGCGGGAGCGACGGAGAGACGCAGTATTTT.

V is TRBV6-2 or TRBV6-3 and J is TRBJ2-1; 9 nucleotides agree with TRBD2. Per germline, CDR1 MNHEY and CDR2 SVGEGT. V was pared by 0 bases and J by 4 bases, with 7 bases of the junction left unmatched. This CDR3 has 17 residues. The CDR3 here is CASSYSPTSGLYNEQFF. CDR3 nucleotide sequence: TGTGCCAGCAGTTACTCCCCTACTAGCGGGTTGTACAATGAGCAGTTCTTC.

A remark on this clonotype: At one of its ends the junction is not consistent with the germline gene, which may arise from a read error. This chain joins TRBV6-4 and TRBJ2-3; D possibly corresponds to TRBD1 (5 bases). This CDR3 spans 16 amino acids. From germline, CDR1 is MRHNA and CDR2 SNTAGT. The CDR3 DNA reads TGTGCCAGCAGTGACTCGTACCTTGTGGACAAAGATGCGCAGTATTTT. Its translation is CASSDSYLVDKDAQYF.